These 3 T cell receptor beta chains originate from one sample sequenced in a study of T-cell reconstitution after alpha-beta-depleted transplantation in children (TCRdb year 2016). The library was built by means of PCR. The data were produced on an Illumina HiSeq 2500. TCR libraries were prepared with molecular barcoding, using unique molecular identifiers to normalize TCRbeta repertoire quantification. TCRdb took the public reads, trimmed them with fastp at Q25, ran MiXCR for clone calling and kept in-frame beta chains. Rows are unified per CDR3 protein, each entry keeping the most common DNA and genes. For this sample the table gives 640,000 or so distinct CDR3 sequences, of which 15% to 20% were detected only once. 1.1% of the sample is held by the ten biggest clonotypes. The material was PBMCs from the stem cell graft donor, obtained from the stem cell graft. Receptors were obtained from a human donor who donated a stem cell graft to a child with acute myeloid leukemia.

This clonotype appeared once. This may be a read error: a much more frequent sequence differs by one nucleotide. This chain connects TRBV29-1 to TRBJ2-3, with TRBD2 matching 12 bases. The CDR3 is made up of 14 amino acids. CDR1 SQVTM and CDR2 ANQGSEA come from the germline V gene. V was pared by 2 bases and J by 5 bases, with 2 bases of the junction left unmatched. The CDR3 region is CSVEPSGGVDTQYF. The CDR3 nucleotides are TGCAGCGTTGAACCTAGCGGGGGGGTAGATACGCAGTATTTT.

The chain joins TRBV12-3 or TRBV12-4 to TRBJ2-1, with 12 bases identical to TRBD2. This CDR3 has 15 residues. Trimming took 7 bases from V and 8 from J; bases not matched to a gene: 9. The CDR3 here is CASTILAGGIDEQFF. CDR3 coding DNA: TGTGCCAGCACCATCCTAGCGGGGGGGATTGATGAGCAGTTCTTC.

This clonotype was counted ten times or more. The chain links TRBV25-1 to TRBJ1-6; 8 positions match TRBD1. This CDR3 has 15 amino acids. J gave up 10 bases and V 3 bases, and 8 bases lay outside the gene matches. The germline V gene has CDR1 MGHDK and CDR2 SYGVNS. For the CDR3, the DNA is TGTGCCAGCAGTGACCCCGGACAGGGACGGTCACCCCTCCACTTT. This translates into CASSDPGQGRSPLHF.